This T cell receptor (beta chain) was obtained from a study of control samples from healthy donors and cancer patients. Produced via immunoSEQ multiplex PCR; TCRdb's table is partial and in-frame only. Among just over 150,000 clones listed, 90% to 95% were seen once. The sequenced material came from blood. The sequence was collected from a woman aged 40 to 49 in good health.

The CDR3 DNA reads as TGCGCCAGCAGCTTGGACAGGGTAGGAACTGAAGCTTTCTTT. Its translation: CASSLDRVGTEAFF. The chain couples TRBV5-1 to TRBJ1-1, with D possibly matching TRBD1 (6 bases). Germline-derived CDR1 and CDR2 are SGHRS and YFSETQ. This CDR3 spans 14 amino acids. Trimming took off 0 bases at V and 5 bases at J, with 11 bases between the two ends.